Presented here are 10 T cell receptor beta chains from one specimen sequenced in a study of cytomegalovirus exposure and HLA in healthy donors. Both 60 Vbeta primers and 13 Jbeta primers went into the PCR. Repertoires were generated with immunoSEQ multiplex PCR, while TCRdb's copy carries only in-frame clones and drops some. The sample data list under 250,000 clones. The sample comprised PBMCs. The receptors derive from a girl aged 2 to 10 in good health and CMV-seropositive.

This rearrangement joins TRBV5-4 to TRBJ2-3, with TRBD1 as a possible D gene (5 bases). V was shortened by 1 base and J by 2 bases, with 8 bases between the two germline ends. This CDR3 is 14 amino acids long. CDR1 is SGHNT, CDR2 YYREEE, per germline (reference sequence). The CDR3 sequence is CASSLPGPTDTQYF. The CDR3 nucleotides read TGTGCCAGCAGCTTGCCAGGGCCCACAGATACGCAGTATTTT.

The chain joins TRBV7-8 to TRBJ2-5; the match to TRBD2 covers 8 bases. V lost 3 bases to trimming and J lost 5 bases; unmatched junction nucleotides: 5. Germline V gene sequence: CDR1 SGHVS, CDR2 FQNEAQ. This CDR3 is 14 amino acids long. In DNA, the CDR3 is TGTGCCAGCAGCTTGCGGACTAGCTTGGAGACCCAGTACTTC. As protein: CASSLRTSLETQYF.

This chain connects TRBV28 to TRBJ2-3; 10 bases align to TRBD2. The J segment lost 1 base and the V segment lost 4 bases, leaving 2 bases of the junction unmatched. CDR3 size: 15 residues. Germline V gene sequence: CDR1 MDHEN, CDR2 SYDVKM. The CDR3 loop is CASSSGTSGTDTQYF. As DNA, the CDR3 is TGTGCCAGCAGTTCCGGGACTAGCGGCACAGATACGCAGTATTTT. Variable domain in full (rest from reference TRBV28 and TRBJ2-3): DVKVTQSSRYLVKRTGEKVFLECVQDMDHENMFWYRQDPGLGLRLIYFSYDVKMKEKGDIPEGYSVSREKKERFSLILESASTNQTSMYLCASSSGTSGTDTQYFGPGTRLTVL.

This chain links TRBV27 with TRBJ2-1, with TRBD2 identical over 11 bases. CDR3 length: 12 residues. Germline CDR1 and CDR2: MNHEY and SMNVEV (reference sequence). CDR3 nucleotides: TGTATTAGCGGGAGGGCTTTCAATGAGCAGTTCTTC. Translation: CISGRAFNEQFF.

The chain uses TRBV30 and TRBJ2-1; 11 bases align to TRBD2. Germline CDR1 and CDR2: GTSNPN and SVGIG (reference sequence). This CDR3 comprises 15 residues. Trimming took 0 bases from V and 7 from J; bases not matched to a gene: 5. The CDR3 nucleotides are TGTGCCTGGAGTGTAGGTAGCGGGAGGGCAAATGAGCAGTTCTTC. Its protein product is CAWSVGSGRANEQFF.

This chain uses TRBV6-1 with TRBJ2-7; TRBD2 agrees at 9 bases. After removal of 5 bases from V and 4 bases from J, the junction contained 6 bases not matched to a gene. The CDR3 length is 14 residues. Germline V gene data show CDR1 as MNHNS and CDR2 as SASEGT. CDR3 region: CASSKYSGSYEQYF. Here the CDR3 DNA reads TGTGCCAGCAGTAAATATAGCGGGAGTTACGAGCAGTACTTC.

This chain uses TRBV7-9 with TRBJ2-5; 10 bases align to TRBD1. The closer fit of TRBJ2-7 to the DNA end suggests the J call may be wrong. CDR1 SEHNR and CDR2 FQNEAQ come from the germline V gene (reference sequence). The CDR3 is 15 amino acids. The CDR3: CASSGPGTGAYEQYF. The CDR3 DNA reads TGTGCCAGCAGCGGACCCGGGACAGGGGCCTACGAGCAGTACTTC.

The chain carries TRBV5-4 and TRBJ2-1, with 7 bases lining up with TRBD2. Germline assignment: CDR1 SGHNT and CDR2 YYREEE (reference sequence). The CDR3 sequence is 15 residues long. V lost 4 bases, J lost 3 bases, and 7 bases stayed unmatched. CDR3 loop: CASSGSLADYNEQFF. Written as DNA, the CDR3 is TGTGCCAGCAGCGGATCGCTAGCGGACTACAATGAGCAGTTCTTC.

This rearrangement joins TRBV4-2 to TRBJ2-5, with 7 bases aligning to TRBD2. The ends lost 1 base at V and 3 bases at J; junction bases unmatched: 5. Germline values: CDR1 LGHNA, CDR2 YNFKEQ. The CDR3 is made up of 15 amino acids. CDR3 residues: CASSQASGAEETQYF. DNA for the CDR3: TGTGCCAGCAGCCAAGCTAGCGGAGCCGAAGAGACCCAGTACTTC.

The V call is TRBV10-3, the J call TRBJ2-7; 7 nucleotides match TRBD1. The junction had 1 base not matched to a gene; V was cut back by 0 bases and J by 2 bases. Germline assignment: CDR1 ENHRY and CDR2 SYGVKD. The CDR3 is made up of 14 amino acids. The CDR3 here is CAISESTGTYEQYF. The CDR3 DNA sequence: TGTGCCATCAGTGAGTCGACAGGGACCTACGAGCAGTACTTC.